These 28 T cell receptor beta chains originate from one sample sequenced in a study of blood T cell repertoires in COVID-19. Method: immunoSEQ multiplex PCR; TCRdb's copy keeps in-frame clones and lacks some. The sample has about 220,000 clones, approximately 84% seen once. The sample taken for sequencing was peripheral blood. The receptors stem from a man aged 45-65 years who had recovered from COVID-19.

The chain's CDR3 is CASSSITSGSYEQYF. The CDR3 bases are TGTGCCAGCAGTTCTATCACTAGCGGGAGTTACGAGCAGTACTTC. The chain employs TRBV6-5 and TRBJ2-7; 11 bases fit TRBD2. The V and J ends lost 4 bases and 4 bases, in that order; junction bases with no gene match: 6. The germline gives CDR1 MNHEY, CDR2 SVGAGI. The CDR3 is 15 amino acids.

The V call is TRBV18, the J call TRBJ2-3, with a weak D call TRBD1 (5 bases). Germline values: CDR1 KGHSH, CDR2 LQKENI. The ends were cut back, 4 bases at V and 3 bases at J, with 11 bases in the middle. The CDR3 is made up of 14 amino acids. CDR3 sequence: CASSQGLVTDTQYF. The CDR3 DNA reads as TGTGCCAGCTCACAGGGGCTTGTTACAGATACGCAGTATTTT. The variable domain in full, with the rest retrieved from reference TRBV18 and TRBJ2-3, is NAGVMQNPRHLVRRRGQEARLRCSPMKGHSHVYWYRQLPEEGLKFMVYLQKENIIDESGMPKERFSAEFPKEGPSILRIQQVVRGDSAAYFCASSQGLVTDTQYFGPGTRLTVL.

The chain joins TRBV9 to TRBJ2-7, with a possible D match to TRBD1 (6 bases). Germline values: CDR1 SGDLS, CDR2 YYNGEE. The V end was cut by 0 bases, the J end by 5 bases, with 15 bases between. This CDR3 comprises 15 residues. The chain's CDR3 is CASSVASGRGHEQYF. In DNA, the CDR3 is TGTGCCAGCAGCGTAGCTTCGGGCAGGGGCCACGAGCAGTACTTC.

The rearrangement joins TRBV6-6 to TRBJ1-5; D possibly corresponds to TRBD1 (5 bases). Germline loops: CDR1 MNHNY, CDR2 SVGAGI (reference sequence). The CDR3 has 15 residues. V was cut by 5 bases and J by 0 bases, with 11 bases left in between. The CDR3 spells CASSVTVGSNQPQHF. CDR3 coding DNA: TGTGCCAGCAGTGTGACAGTTGGTAGCAATCAGCCCCAGCATTTT.

CDR3 amino acids: CASEDRGSGNTIYF. DNA of the CDR3: TGTGCCAGTGAGGACAGGGGGTCAGGAAACACCATATATTTT. This chain links TRBV2 with TRBJ1-3; 10 nucleotides align to TRBD1. Germline V gives CDR1 SNHLY, CDR2 FYNNEI. V lost 9 bases, J lost 4 bases, and 6 bases stayed unmatched. The CDR3 is made up of 14 amino acids.

Written as DNA, the CDR3 is TGCGCCAGCAGCCAAGTCTCCGGGACACCTGTATTCTACGAGCAGTACTTC. Its protein is CASSQVSGTPVFYEQYF. The chain carries TRBV4-1 and TRBJ2-7, with a weak D call TRBD1 (6 bases). Trimming cost V 1 base and J 3 bases, with 19 bases left between them. The CDR3 totals 17 residues. Germline values: CDR1 MGHRA, CDR2 YSYEKL.

J is TRBJ1-6 and V is TRBV28, with D maybe TRBD1 (5 bases). The germline V and J ends were trimmed by 3 bases and 7 bases, with 10 bases remaining between them. Germline V gene sequence: CDR1 MDHEN, CDR2 SYDVKM. The CDR3 runs to 14 residues. The CDR3 reads CASSLGLTNSPLHF. CDR3 bases: TGTGCCAGCAGTTTGGGACTGACCAATTCACCCCTCCACTTT.

The V and J genes are TRBV7-2 and TRBJ2-5; 7 nucleotides align to TRBD2. Germline CDR1 and CDR2: SGHTA and FQGNSA. Trimming at V came to 3 bases and at J to 4 bases, leaving 5 bases not matched to a gene. The CDR3 is 14 residues long. The DNA of the CDR3 is TGTGCCAGCAGCTTGACGGGAGGAAGAGAGACCCAGTACTTC. Translating it yields CASSLTGGRETQYF.

A few counts support this clone. CDR3 loop: CASSLSQGAGQYF. CDR3 coding DNA: TGTGCCAGCAGTTTATCGCAGGGTGCAGGGCAGTACTTC. This chain uses TRBV27 with TRBJ2-7; D might be TRBD1 (5 bases). Germline assignment: CDR1 MNHEY and CDR2 SMNVEV (reference sequence). This CDR3 is 13 amino acids long. Trimming stripped 0 bases from V and 9 bases from J, with 12 bases between.

V usage is TRBV15 and J usage is TRBJ2-7, with 8 positions matching TRBD2. The germline V gene has CDR1 LNHNV and CDR2 YYDKDF (reference sequence). This CDR3 comprises 16 residues. The ends lost 0 bases at V and 0 bases at J; junction bases unmatched: 4. CDR3 in amino acids: CATSRDTSGFSYEQYF. DNA for the CDR3: TGTGCCACCAGCAGAGATACTAGCGGTTTCTCCTACGAGCAGTACTTC. Filled out from reference TRBV15 and TRBJ2-7, the complete variable domain reads DAMVIQNPRYQVTQFGKPVTLSCSQTLNHNVMYWYQQKSSQAPKLLFHYYDKDFNNEADTPDNFQSRRPNTSFCFLDIRSPGLGDTAMYLCATSRDTSGFSYEQYFGPGTRLTVT.

V usage is TRBV12-3 or TRBV12-4 and J usage is TRBJ1-5; unclear D gene. Trimming took off 6 bases at V and 0 bases at J, with 6 bases between the two ends. This CDR3 has 13 residues. The CDR3: CASSQNSNQPQHF. Written as DNA, the CDR3 is TGTGCCAGCAGCCAGAATAGCAATCAGCCCCAGCATTTT.

In its sample, this clone was seen a few times. In nucleotides, the CDR3 is TGTGCCAGCAAGACAGAACCTAATTCACCCCTCCACTTT. Residues: CASKTEPNSPLHF. The rearrangement links TRBV5-5 to TRBJ1-6; D possibly corresponds to TRBD1 (5 bases). Germline V gives CDR1 SGHKS, CDR2 YYEKEE (reference sequence). Trimming cost V 6 bases and J 6 bases, with 10 bases left between them. The CDR3 runs to 13 residues.

This clone occurred once. DNA of the CDR3: TGTGCCAGCAGTAGAGAAAGGGGGAACAATCAGCCCCAGCATTTT. Translation: CASSRERGNNQPQHF. This chain uses TRBV2 with TRBJ1-5; D is possibly TRBD1 (6 bases). Germline V CDR1 and CDR2: SNHLY, FYNNEI. The germline V and J ends were trimmed by 5 bases and 3 bases, with 14 bases remaining between them. CDR3 size: 15 residues.

This rearrangement joins TRBV6-5 to TRBJ1-2; TRBD1 might be the D (5 bases). The germline V gene has CDR1 MNHEY and CDR2 SVGAGI. With 4 bases removed from V and 5 bases from J, the gap between germline ends came to 8 bases. This CDR3 contains 12 residues. This chain's CDR3 is CASSLGGYGYTF. CDR3 bases: TGTGCCAGCAGTTTGGGGGGTTATGGCTACACCTTC.

As DNA, the CDR3 is TGTGCCAGCAGTTTCCACAGGCAGCCCCAGCATTTT. This sequence encodes CASSFHRQPQHF. The V gene is TRBV12-3 or TRBV12-4, the J gene TRBJ1-5; possible D gene TRBD1, 5 bases. This CDR3 has 12 residues. The V gene lost 3 bases and the J gene lost 7 bases, with 7 bases spanning the gap.

The V call is TRBV11-3, the J call TRBJ2-3, with 11 nucleotides matching TRBD2. CDR3 length: 19 residues. After removal of 0 bases from V and 2 bases from J, the junction contained 10 bases not matched to a gene. Germline assignment: CDR1 SGHNT and CDR2 YENEEA. The CDR3 is CASSLDRARLAGLTDTQYF. In DNA form, the CDR3 reads TGTGCCAGCAGCTTAGATCGGGCACGACTAGCGGGACTCACAGATACGCAGTATTTT.

CDR3 bases: TGTGCCAGCAGAACTCCCCCGGGGACAGGGGTTCCCTACGAGCAGTACTTC. Protein sequence: CASRTPPGTGVPYEQYF. The chain joins TRBV28 to TRBJ2-7, with 10 bases aligning to TRBD1. The CDR3 consists of 17 residues. The junction had 13 bases not matched to a gene; V was cut back by 6 bases and J by 2 bases. Germline loops: CDR1 MDHEN, CDR2 SYDVKM. Full variable domain (missing parts from reference TRBV28 and TRBJ2-7): DVKVTQSSRYLVKRTGEKVFLECVQDMDHENMFWYRQDPGLGLRLIYFSYDVKMKEKGDIPEGYSVSREKKERFSLILESASTNQTSMYLCASRTPPGTGVPYEQYFGPGTRLTVT.

This clone is a singleton in its sample. V and J are TRBV19 and TRBJ1-2; D uncertain. Germline-derived CDR1 and CDR2 are LNHDA and SQIVND (reference sequence). The CDR3 is made up of 15 amino acids. V was trimmed by 4 bases and J by 2 bases, leaving 14 bases between them. The CDR3 DNA sequence: TGTGCCAGTAGTACAAAGACGGAGGGAAACTATGGCTACACCTTC. As protein: CASSTKTEGNYGYTF.

V is TRBV4-2 and J is TRBJ2-1; 12 nucleotides line up with TRBD2. Trimming at V came to 2 bases and at J to 2 bases, leaving 1 base not matched to a gene. Germline loops: CDR1 LGHNA, CDR2 YNFKEQ. The CDR3 runs 16 residues. The CDR3 nucleotides read TGTGCCAGCAGCCAATGGACTAGCGGGACCTACAATGAGCAGTTCTTC. Translated: CASSQWTSGTYNEQFF.

This sequence joins TRBV2 and TRBJ1-5; D may be TRBD1 (5 bases). This CDR3 contains 16 residues. CDR1 is SNHLY and CDR2 is FYNNEI in the germline V gene. Deletions cut 3 bases from V and 3 bases from J, with 15 bases between. CDR3 region: CASSEGGAQDNQPQHF. DNA of the CDR3: TGTGCCAGCAGTGAGGGCGGGGCCCAAGACAATCAGCCCCAGCATTTT.

This sequence joins TRBV7-2 and TRBJ2-5; 9 bases are shared with TRBD1. With V trimmed by 2 bases and J by 4 bases, 5 bases remained unmatched. This CDR3 contains 15 residues. Germline V CDR1 and CDR2: SGHTA, FQGNSA. This CDR3 is CASSLRGQGRETQYF. DNA of the CDR3: TGTGCCAGCAGCTTACGGGGACAGGGTAGAGAGACCCAGTACTTC.

V gene TRBV5-1 combines with J gene TRBJ2-5; 9 positions match TRBD1. Germline-derived CDR1 and CDR2 are SGHRS and YFSETQ. This CDR3 has 17 amino acids. The V and J ends lost 6 bases and 1 base, in that order; junction bases with no gene match: 13. The CDR3 DNA follows: TGCGCCAGCACCATAACCTTGAGGACAGGGGCCCAAGAGACCCAGTACTTC. Its protein product is CASTITLRTGAQETQYF.

This chain links TRBV6-5 with TRBJ1-5; TRBD1 might be the D (5 bases). Germline V CDR1 and CDR2: MNHEY, SVGAGI. Deletions cut 7 bases from V and 3 bases from J, with 13 bases between. CDR3 length: 14 amino acids. The CDR3 sequence is CASMGLFPNQPQHF. Here the CDR3 DNA reads TGTGCCAGCATGGGACTGTTCCCCAATCAGCCCCAGCATTTT.

This chain links TRBV11-2 with TRBJ1-5; tentatively, D is TRBD1 (5 bases). Germline loops: CDR1 SGHAT, CDR2 FQNNGV. This CDR3 comprises 12 residues. V was trimmed by 5 bases and J by 9 bases, leaving 11 bases between them. CDR3 sequence (DNA): TGTGCCAGCAGCCCCCTGGGGGGGCCCCAGCATTTT. This gives the protein CASSPLGGPQHF.

This chain connects TRBV7-2 to TRBJ2-6, with D possibly matching TRBD2 (5 bases). CDR1 SGHTA and CDR2 FQGNSA come from the germline V gene. The CDR3 extends over 15 amino acids. Trimming took off 1 base at V and 4 bases at J, with 8 bases between the two ends. In nucleotides, the CDR3 is TGTGCCAGCAGCTTAGGAGGGTCCGGGGCCAACGTCCTGACTTTC. This translates into CASSLGGSGANVLTF.

CDR3 DNA sequence: TGCGCCAGCAGCCCCGGTTCTCAGGGTAACTATGGCTACACCTTC. Its protein product is CASSPGSQGNYGYTF. V gene TRBV5-1 combines with J gene TRBJ1-2; weak D call: TRBD1 (5 bases). The germline CDR1 and CDR2 sequences are SGHRS and YFSETQ. There are 15 residues in the CDR3. V dropped 4 bases and J dropped 1 base, with 14 bases sitting between them.

This clone came up once. The rearrangement links TRBV15 to TRBJ1-1, with TRBD1 identical over 7 bases. This CDR3 has 17 amino acids. With 5 bases clipped from V and 5 bases from J, the junction kept 17 bases outside the gene matches. CDR1 LNHNV and CDR2 YYDKDF come from the germline V gene (reference sequence). CDR3 DNA sequence: TGTGCCACCAGCGGGGAACAGGGGAGGATTGGGAATACTGAAGCTTTCTTT. It yields the protein CATSGEQGRIGNTEAFF. Together with reference TRBV15 and TRBJ1-1, the CDR3 gives the full variable domain: DAMVIQNPRYQVTQFGKPVTLSCSQTLNHNVMYWYQQKSSQAPKLLFHYYDKDFNNEADTPDNFQSRRPNTSFCFLDIRSPGLGDTAMYLCATSGEQGRIGNTEAFFGQGTRLTVV.

V usage is TRBV18 and J usage is TRBJ2-3; D possibly corresponds to TRBD2 (6 bases). This CDR3 spans 17 amino acids. Germline values: CDR1 KGHSH, CDR2 LQKENI. Trimming stripped 3 bases from V and 2 bases from J, with 18 bases between. CDR3 bases: TGTGCCAGCTCACCCCCCGGTCCGGGAGTGTCCACAGATACGCAGTATTTT. Translation gives CASSPPGPGVSTDTQYF. The full variable domain, in which reference TRBV18 and TRBJ2-3 provide the parts outside the CDR3, is NAGVMQNPRHLVRRRGQEARLRCSPMKGHSHVYWYRQLPEEGLKFMVYLQKENIIDESGMPKERFSAEFPKEGPSILRIQQVVRGDSAAYFCASSPPGPGVSTDTQYFGPGTRLTVL.